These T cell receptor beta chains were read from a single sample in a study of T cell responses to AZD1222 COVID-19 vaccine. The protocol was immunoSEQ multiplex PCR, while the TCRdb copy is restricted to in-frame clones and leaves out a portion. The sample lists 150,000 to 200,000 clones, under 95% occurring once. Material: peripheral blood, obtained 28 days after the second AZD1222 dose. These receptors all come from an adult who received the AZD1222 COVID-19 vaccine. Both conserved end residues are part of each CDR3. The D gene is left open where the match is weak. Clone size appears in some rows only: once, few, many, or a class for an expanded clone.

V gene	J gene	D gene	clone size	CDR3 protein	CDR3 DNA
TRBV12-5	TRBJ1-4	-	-	CASGSLGPGEKLFF	TGTGCTAGTGGTTCCCTAGGCCCTGGGGAAAAACTGTTTTTT
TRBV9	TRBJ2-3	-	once	CASSPGSNTDTQYF	TGTGCCAGCAGTCCAGGGTCCAACACAGATACGCAGTATTTT
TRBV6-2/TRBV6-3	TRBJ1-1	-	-	CASRLQLVGQAFF	TGTGCCAGCCGCCTTCAATTAGTCGGTCAAGCTTTCTTT
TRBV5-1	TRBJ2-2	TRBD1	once	CASSFQGARWTGELFF	TGCGCCAGCAGCTTTCAGGGGGCGCGATGGACCGGGGAGCTGTTTTTT
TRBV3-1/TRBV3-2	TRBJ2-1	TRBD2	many	CASSQVGTSSYNEQFF	TGTGCCAGCAGCCAAGTAGGGACTAGCTCCTACAATGAGCAGTTCTTC
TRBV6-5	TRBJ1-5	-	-	CASSVDQDQPQHF	TGTGCCAGCTCGGTCGACCAGGATCAGCCCCAGCATTTT
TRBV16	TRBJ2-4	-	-	CASSQSSGDLAKNIQYF	TGTGCCAGCAGCCAATCGTCAGGGGATTTGGCCAAAAACATTCAGTACTTC
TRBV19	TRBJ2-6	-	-	CASSVAGRFSGANVLTF	TGTGCCAGTAGTGTGGCGGGGAGGTTCTCTGGGGCCAACGTCCTGACTTTC
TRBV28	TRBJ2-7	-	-	CASYQIPYEQYF	TGTGCGAGTTACCAAATACCCTACGAGCAGTACTTC
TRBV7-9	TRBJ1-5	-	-	CASSLGGIGNQPQHF	TGTGCCAGCAGCTTAGGTGGGATCGGCAATCAGCCCCAGCATTTT
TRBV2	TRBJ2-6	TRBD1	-	CASSSDRAGANVLTF	TGTGCCAGCAGCTCGGACAGGGCCGGGGCCAACGTCCTGACTTTC
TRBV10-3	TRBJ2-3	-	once	CAIGIDTQYF	TGTGCCATCGGGATAGATACGCAGTATTTT
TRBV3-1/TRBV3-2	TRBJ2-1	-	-	CASSQDPGSSYNEQFF	TGTGCCAGCAGCCAAGATCCGGGAAGCTCCTACAATGAGCAGTTCTTC
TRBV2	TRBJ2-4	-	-	CASSDGSSLMRKNIQYF	TGTGCCAGCAGTGATGGGTCTAGCCTAATGCGGAAAAACATTCAGTACTTC
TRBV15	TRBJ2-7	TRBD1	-	CATSRGGTGGSEQYF	TGTGCCACCAGCAGAGGAGGGACAGGGGGGAGCGAGCAGTACTTC
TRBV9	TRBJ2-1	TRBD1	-	CASTLWTGMDEQFF	TGTGCCAGCACCCTATGGACAGGGATGGATGAGCAGTTCTTC
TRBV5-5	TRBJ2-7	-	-	CASSLSSYEQYF	TGTGCCAGCAGCTTGAGCTCCTACGAGCAGTACTTC
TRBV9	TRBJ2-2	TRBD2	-	CASSASGSYTGELFF	TGTGCCAGCAGCGCTAGCGGGTCTTACACCGGGGAGCTGTTTTTT